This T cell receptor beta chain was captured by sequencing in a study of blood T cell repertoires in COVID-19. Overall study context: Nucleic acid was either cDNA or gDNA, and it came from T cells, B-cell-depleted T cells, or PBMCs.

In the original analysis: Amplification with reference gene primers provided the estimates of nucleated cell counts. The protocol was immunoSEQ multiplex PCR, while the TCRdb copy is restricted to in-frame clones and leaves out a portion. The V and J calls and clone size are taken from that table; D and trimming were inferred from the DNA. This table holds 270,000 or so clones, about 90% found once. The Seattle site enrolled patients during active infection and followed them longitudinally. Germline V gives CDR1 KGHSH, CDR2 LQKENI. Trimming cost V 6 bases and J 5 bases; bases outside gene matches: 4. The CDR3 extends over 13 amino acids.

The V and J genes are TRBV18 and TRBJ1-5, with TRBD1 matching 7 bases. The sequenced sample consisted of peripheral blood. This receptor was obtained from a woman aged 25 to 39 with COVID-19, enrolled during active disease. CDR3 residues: CASSLDRDQPQHF. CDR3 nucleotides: TGTGCCAGCTCGCTAGACAGGGATCAGCCCCAGCATTTT.